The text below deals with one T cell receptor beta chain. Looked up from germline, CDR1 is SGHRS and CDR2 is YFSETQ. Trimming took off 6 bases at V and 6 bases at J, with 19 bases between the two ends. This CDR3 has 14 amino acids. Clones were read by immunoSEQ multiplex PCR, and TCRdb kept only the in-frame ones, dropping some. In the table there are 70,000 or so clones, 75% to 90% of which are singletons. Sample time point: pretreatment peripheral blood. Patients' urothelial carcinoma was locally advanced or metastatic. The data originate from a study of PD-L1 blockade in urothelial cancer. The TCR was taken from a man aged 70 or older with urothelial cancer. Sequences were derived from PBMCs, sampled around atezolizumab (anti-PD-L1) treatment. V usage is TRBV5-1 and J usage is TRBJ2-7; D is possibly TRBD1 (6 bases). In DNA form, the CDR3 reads TGCGCCAGCACCTCCCAGCCAGGGGCCCGCGAGCAGTACTTC. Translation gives CASTSQPGAREQYF.